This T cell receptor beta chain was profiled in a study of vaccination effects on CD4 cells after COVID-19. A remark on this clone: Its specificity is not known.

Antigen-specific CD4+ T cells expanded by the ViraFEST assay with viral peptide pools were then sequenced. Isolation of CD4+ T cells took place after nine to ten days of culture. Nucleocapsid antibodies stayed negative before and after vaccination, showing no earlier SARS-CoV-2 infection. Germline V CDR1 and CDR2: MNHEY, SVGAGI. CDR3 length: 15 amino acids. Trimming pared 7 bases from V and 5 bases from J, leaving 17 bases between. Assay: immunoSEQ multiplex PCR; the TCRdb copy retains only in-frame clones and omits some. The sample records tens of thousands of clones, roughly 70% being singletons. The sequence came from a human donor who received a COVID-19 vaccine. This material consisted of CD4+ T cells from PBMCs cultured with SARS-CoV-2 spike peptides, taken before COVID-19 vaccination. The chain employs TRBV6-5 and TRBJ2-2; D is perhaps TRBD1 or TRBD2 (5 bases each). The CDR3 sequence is CASTLGDVRTGELFF. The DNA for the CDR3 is TGTGCCAGCACCCTCGGGGACGTTAGGACCGGGGAGCTGTTTTTT.